The next 28 T cell receptor beta chains were all read from a single sample in a study of OX40 agonist ivuxolimab in advanced cancers. The receptor library was made with the immunoSEQ multiplex PCR assay. TCRdb re-hosts the immuneACCESS table, in-frame sequences only. Its copies lack some clones; in the studies checked, an unresolved V gene accounts for under half of them, and the cause for the rest is not known. Across this sample there are 55,000 to 75,000 clones, with around 85% seen only once. The ten largest make up approximately 6% of the sample. Sample: CD4+ or CD8+ T cells sorted from blood, taken in a trial of the OX40 agonist ivuxolimab. The receptors were sampled from an adult with an advanced solid tumor such as melanoma, head and neck, liver or kidney cancer.

DNA for the CDR3: TGTGCCAGCAGCCCAGTGAGATCTGGGGCCAACGTCCTGACTTTC. Translation gives CASSPVRSGANVLTF. This chain connects TRBV7-8 to TRBJ2-6; D is uncertain. This CDR3 is built from 15 residues. Germline CDR1 SGHVS, CDR2 FQNEAQ. V was trimmed by 5 bases and J by 1 base, leaving 9 bases between them. Full variable domain (missing parts from reference TRBV7-8 and TRBJ2-6): GAGVSQSPRYKVAKRGQDVALRCDPISGHVSLFWYQQALGQGPEFLTYFQNEAQLDKSGLPSDRFFAERPEGSVSTLKIQRTQQEDSAVYLCASSPVRSGANVLTFGAGSRLTVL.

The chain has TRBV5-4 and TRBJ1-2, with a possible D match to TRBD1 (6 bases). The length of the CDR3 is 12 residues. Deletions cut 4 bases from V and 4 bases from J, with 8 bases between. CDR1 SGHNT and CDR2 YYREEE come from the germline V gene (reference sequence). DNA for the CDR3: TGTGCCAGCAGCCCGGACAGCTATGGCTACACCTTC. Encoded protein: CASSPDSYGYTF.

The chain uses TRBV19 and TRBJ1-2; TRBD1 might be the D (5 bases). Per germline, CDR1 LNHDA and CDR2 SQIVND (reference sequence). The CDR3 covers 13 residues. With 9 bases removed from V and 2 bases from J, the gap between germline ends came to 13 bases. DNA of the CDR3: TGTGCCAGCAGAAGCAGGGAAAACTATGGCTACACCTTC. It encodes CASRSRENYGYTF. Full variable domain (rest looked up from reference TRBV19 and TRBJ1-2): DGGITQSPKYLFRKEGQNVTLSCEQNLNHDAMYWYRQDPGQGLRLIYYSQIVNDFQKGDIAEGYSVSREKKESFPLTVTSAQKNPTAFYLCASRSRENYGYTFGSGTRLTVV.

The chain combines TRBV5-1 with TRBJ1-4; the D gene is possibly TRBD1 (5 bases). Trimming cost V 5 bases and J 0 bases, with 11 bases left between them. Per germline, CDR1 SGHRS and CDR2 YFSETQ. CDR3 length: 15 amino acids. CDR3 sequence: CASSLPTATNEKLFF. The CDR3 region has the DNA TGCGCCAGCAGTCTTCCGACAGCAACTAATGAAAAACTGTTTTTT. Full variable domain (remainder filled in from reference TRBV5-1 and TRBJ1-4): KAGVTQTPRYLIKTRGQQVTLSCSPISGHRSVSWYQQTPGQGLQFLFEYFSETQRNKGNFPGRFSGRQFSNSRSEMNVSTLELGDSALYLCASSLPTATNEKLFFGSGTQLSVL.

The chain combines TRBV27 with TRBJ2-3; D might be TRBD2 (6 bases). The CDR3 is 14 amino acids. V was shortened by 4 bases and J by 4 bases, with 12 bases between the two germline ends. The germline V gene encodes CDR1 MNHEY and CDR2 SMNVEV (reference sequence). The CDR3, as DNA: TGTGCCAGCAGTTCCCTTGCGGGGTCAGATACGCAGTATTTT. It is translated as CASSSLAGSDTQYF.

The chain joins TRBV10-1 to TRBJ1-2; no clear D. The CDR3 length is 13 residues. Germline CDR1 and CDR2: WNHNN and SYGVQD (reference sequence). V lost 3 bases to trimming and J lost 4 bases, with 9 bases between them. CDR3 nucleotides: TGCGCCAGCAGTGATGGCATATCCTATGGCTACACCTTC. Translating gives CASSDGISYGYTF.

The rearrangement links TRBV28 to TRBJ2-1, with no clear D. Trimming removed 2 bases at V and 4 bases at J, with 15 bases between. The CDR3 is 16 amino acids. Germline values: CDR1 MDHEN, CDR2 SYDVKM. The CDR3 reads CASSLGDGPKYNEQFF. Written as DNA, the CDR3 is TGTGCCAGCAGTTTAGGGGATGGTCCGAAGTACAATGAGCAGTTCTTC.

This clone has ten or more counts. J is TRBJ2-7 and V is TRBV5-1; 9 nucleotides agree with TRBD1. Germline-derived CDR1 and CDR2 are SGHRS and YFSETQ. V shed 4 bases, J shed 5 bases, and the junction held 7 bases outside the gene matches. This CDR3 has 14 amino acids. CDR3 sequence: CASSPGQGRDEQYV. In DNA, the CDR3 is TGCGCCAGCAGCCCGGGACAGGGACGGGACGAGCAGTACGTC.

The gene calls are TRBV7-6 and TRBJ2-1; tentative D call: TRBD1 (6 bases). This CDR3 region has 15 residues. Trimming stripped 3 bases from V and 0 bases from J, with 9 bases between. CDR1 is SGHVS and CDR2 is FNYEAQ in the germline V gene. CDR3 loop: CASSFGQSSYNEQFF. As DNA, the CDR3 is TGTGCCAGCAGCTTCGGACAGAGCTCCTACAATGAGCAGTTCTTC.

The V call is TRBV18, the J call TRBJ2-6; no clear D. Trimming took 1 base from V and 0 from J, leaving 4 bases between them. The CDR3 covers 15 residues. Germline V CDR1 and CDR2: KGHSH, LQKENI. CDR3 DNA: TGTGCCAGCTCACCACGGGGCTCTGGGGCCAACGTCCTGACTTTC. Amino acid sequence: CASSPRGSGANVLTF.

The V and J genes are TRBV7-2 and TRBJ2-5; the D gene is possibly TRBD2 (6 bases). Trimming pared 4 bases from V and 1 base from J, leaving 13 bases between. Germline CDR1 SGHTA, CDR2 FQGNSA. There are 15 residues in the CDR3. Here the CDR3 reads CASSSDGSGQETQYF. The CDR3 nucleotides read TGTGCCAGCAGCTCCGACGGGAGCGGCCAAGAGACCCAGTACTTC.

This rearrangement joins TRBV19 to TRBJ1-3, with D unresolved. Germline lookup yields CDR1 LNHDA and CDR2 SQIVND (reference sequence). V lost 9 bases and J lost 0, with 15 bases in between. This CDR3 has 15 amino acids. CDR3 region: CASTKSTRSGNTIYF. The CDR3 coding sequence is TGTGCCAGCACTAAAAGCACCCGCTCTGGAAACACCATATATTTT.

V and J are TRBV7-9 and TRBJ1-1; 8 bases match TRBD1. Germline-derived CDR1 and CDR2 are SEHNR and FQNEAQ (reference sequence). V was clipped by 4 bases and J by 0 bases; unmatched bases: 7. The CDR3 sequence is 16 residues long. CDR3 nucleotides: TGTGCCAGCAGCTCTCTTTCGACAGGGGTGAACACTGAAGCTTTCTTT. Translating gives CASSSLSTGVNTEAFF.

The chain is built from TRBV5-1 and TRBJ2-5; the match to TRBD1 covers 7 bases. The CDR3 runs to 14 residues. V lost 3 bases, J lost 3 bases, and 5 bases stayed unmatched. Per germline, CDR1 SGHRS and CDR2 YFSETQ. This chain's CDR3 is CASSSGQTEETQYF. The CDR3, as DNA: TGCGCCAGCAGCTCGGGACAGACGGAAGAGACCCAGTACTTC.

CDR3 sequence reads: CASSEGDGNSGNTIYF. In DNA, the CDR3 is TGTGCCAGCAGTGAGGGGGACGGGAACTCTGGAAACACCATATATTTT. J is TRBJ1-3 and V is TRBV6-1; maybe TRBD1 (5 bases). CDR3 length: 16 amino acids. CDR1 is MNHNS and CDR2 is SASEGT in the germline V gene. Trimming left V 3 bases short and J 0 bases short, with 12 bases between.

The gene calls are TRBV15 and TRBJ2-5; 9 bases agree with TRBD2. The V gene end was trimmed by 4 bases and the J gene end by 2 bases; junction bases not matched to a gene: 8. Germline V gene lookup returns CDR1 LNHNV and CDR2 YYDKDF (reference sequence). There are 16 residues in the CDR3. CDR3 DNA sequence: TGTGCCACCAGCATAGGACTAGCGTTTTCTCAAGAGACCCAGTACTTC. Protein: CATSIGLAFSQETQYF.

The chain is built from TRBV5-6 and TRBJ2-7; weak D call: TRBD1 (5 bases). The CDR3 length is 13 residues. The germline V gene has CDR1 SGHDT and CDR2 YYEEEE. Trimming removed 4 bases from V and 1 base from J, with 9 bases in between. The CDR3 coding sequence is TGTGCCAGCAGCGACAGCCTGTCCTACGAGCAGTACTTC. Its translation: CASSDSLSYEQYF.

The chain joins TRBV6-5 to TRBJ1-2; unclear D gene. CDR1 is MNHEY and CDR2 is SVGAGI in the germline V gene. Deletions cut 0 bases from V and 4 bases from J, with 9 bases between. The CDR3 is 14 residues long. The CDR3 spells CASSYSSDTYGYTF. Here the CDR3 DNA reads TGTGCCAGCAGTTACTCTTCTGACACCTATGGCTACACCTTC.

V usage is TRBV10-3 and J usage is TRBJ2-3; TRBD2 matches 11 bases. The J segment lost 4 bases and the V segment lost 4 bases, leaving 7 bases of the junction unmatched. This CDR3 contains 16 residues. CDR1 ENHRY and CDR2 SYGVKD come from the germline V gene. For the CDR3, the DNA is TGTGCCATCAGTGGGAGAACTAGCGGGGGCTCAGATACGCAGTATTTT. Protein sequence: CAISGRTSGGSDTQYF.

The V call is TRBV27, the J call TRBJ2-1; tentatively, D is TRBD1 (5 bases). V lost 6 bases to trimming and J lost 4 bases, with 16 bases between them. Germline CDR1 reads MNHEY; CDR2 reads SMNVEV (reference sequence). This CDR3 has 15 amino acids. CDR3 amino acids: CASRGQPEVYNEQFF. The CDR3 DNA reads as TGTGCCAGCAGGGGGCAGCCCGAGGTTTACAATGAGCAGTTCTTC.

The chain couples TRBV6-5 to TRBJ1-1, with D uncertain. CDR1 is MNHEY and CDR2 is SVGAGI in the germline V gene. Trimming left V 6 bases short and J 10 bases short, with 15 bases between. The CDR3 contains 12 residues. The CDR3 spells CASSVDWSGAFF. The CDR3 DNA reads TGTGCCAGCAGCGTAGACTGGTCCGGAGCTTTCTTT.

This clone was detected only a few times. The V gene is TRBV19, the J gene TRBJ2-5; 8 bases map to TRBD2. There are 12 residues in the CDR3. Germline assignment: CDR1 LNHDA and CDR2 SQIVND (reference sequence). V gave up 5 bases and J gave up 12 bases; unmatched junction bases: 8. DNA of the CDR3: TGTGCCAGTAGTCCAGGCCCGGGACTAGAGTACTTC. As protein: CASSPGPGLEYF.

The rearrangement joins TRBV11-2 to TRBJ2-7; D not certain. Deletions cut 4 bases from V and 6 bases from J, with 7 bases between. The CDR3 has 11 amino acids. CDR1 is SGHAT and CDR2 is FQNNGV in the germline V gene. The CDR3 DNA is TGTGCCAGCAGCTCGGAAGGCGAGCAGTACGTC. It specifies CASSSEGEQYV.

CDR3 protein: CASSQDIGSDTQYF. The DNA for the CDR3 is TGTGCCAGCAGCCAAGATATAGGGTCAGATACGCAGTATTTT. The chain couples TRBV4-2 to TRBJ2-3; D gene uncertain. CDR1 and CDR2 (germline): LGHNA, YNFKEQ. With 0 bases removed from V and 4 bases from J, the gap between germline ends came to 8 bases. This CDR3 has 14 residues.

The chain carries TRBV28 and TRBJ2-3; D is possibly TRBD2 (6 bases). The CDR3 extends over 13 amino acids. CDR1 is MDHEN, CDR2 SYDVKM, per germline. The V end was cut by 6 bases, the J end by 1 base, with 8 bases between. The CDR3 nucleotides are TGTGCCAGCAGGACGGGGGGCACAGATACGCAGTATTTT. Amino acid sequence: CASRTGGTDTQYF.

The CDR3 loop is CASSDEGQGDSPLHF. The DNA for the CDR3 is TGTGCCAGCAGTGATGAGGGACAGGGGGACTCACCCCTCCACTTT. J is TRBJ1-6 and V is TRBV6-1; 11 positions agree with TRBD1. Looked up from germline, CDR1 is MNHNS and CDR2 is SASEGT. Trimming cost V 3 bases and J 10 bases; bases outside gene matches: 5. The CDR3 runs to 15 residues.

The rearrangement joins TRBV15 to TRBJ1-4; perhaps TRBD1 as D (5 bases). Looked up from germline, CDR1 is LNHNV and CDR2 is YYDKDF (reference sequence). Trimming removed 1 base at V and 6 bases at J, with 24 bases between. The CDR3 runs 19 residues. CDR3 sequence (DNA): TGTGCCACCAGCAGAGTCCCGCAGGGTATCTTTTTTCGTGATGAAAAACTGTTTTTT. This sequence encodes CATSRVPQGIFFRDEKLFF.

The CDR3 DNA reads as TGTGCCAGCAGTGACCACGGACTCCAAGAGACCCAGTACTTC. Its protein is CASSDHGLQETQYF. The chain links TRBV6-4 to TRBJ2-5, with TRBD2 as a possible D gene (5 bases). The CDR3 spans 14 residues. CDR1 is MRHNA, CDR2 SNTAGT, per germline. The V and J ends lost 2 bases and 1 base respectively, with 8 bases between them.